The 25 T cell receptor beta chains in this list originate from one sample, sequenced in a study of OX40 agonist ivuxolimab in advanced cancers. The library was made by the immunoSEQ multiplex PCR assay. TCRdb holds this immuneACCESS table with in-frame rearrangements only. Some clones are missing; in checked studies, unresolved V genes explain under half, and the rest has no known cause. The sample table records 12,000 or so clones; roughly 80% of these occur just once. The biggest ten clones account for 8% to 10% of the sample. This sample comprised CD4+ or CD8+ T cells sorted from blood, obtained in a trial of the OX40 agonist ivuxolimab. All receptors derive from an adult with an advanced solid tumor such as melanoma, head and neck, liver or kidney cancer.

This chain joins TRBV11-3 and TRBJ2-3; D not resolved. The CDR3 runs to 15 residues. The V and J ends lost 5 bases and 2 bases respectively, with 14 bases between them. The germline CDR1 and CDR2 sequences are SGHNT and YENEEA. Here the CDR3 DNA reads TGTGCCAGCAGCGAGAGCCCCCGAATCACAGATACGCAGTATTTT. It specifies CASSESPRITDTQYF.

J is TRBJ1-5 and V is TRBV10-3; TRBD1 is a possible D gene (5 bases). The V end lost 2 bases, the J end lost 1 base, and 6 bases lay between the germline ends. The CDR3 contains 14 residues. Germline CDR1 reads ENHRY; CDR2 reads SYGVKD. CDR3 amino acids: CAISEEGSNQPQHF. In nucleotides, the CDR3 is TGTGCCATCAGTGAGGAGGGGAGCAATCAGCCCCAGCATTTT.

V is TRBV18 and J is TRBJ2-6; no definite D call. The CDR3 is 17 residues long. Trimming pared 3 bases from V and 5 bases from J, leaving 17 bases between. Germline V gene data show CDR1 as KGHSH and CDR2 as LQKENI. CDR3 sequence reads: CASSPAHLQSRANVLTF. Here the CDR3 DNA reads TGTGCCAGCTCACCGGCACATTTACAAAGTCGGGCCAACGTCCTGACTTTC.

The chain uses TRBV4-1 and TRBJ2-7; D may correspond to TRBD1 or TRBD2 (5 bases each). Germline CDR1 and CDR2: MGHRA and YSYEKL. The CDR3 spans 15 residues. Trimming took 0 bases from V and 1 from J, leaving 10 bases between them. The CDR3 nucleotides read TGCGCCAGCAGCCAAGATCGGGGCAGGTCCTACGAGCAGTACTTC. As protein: CASSQDRGRSYEQYF.

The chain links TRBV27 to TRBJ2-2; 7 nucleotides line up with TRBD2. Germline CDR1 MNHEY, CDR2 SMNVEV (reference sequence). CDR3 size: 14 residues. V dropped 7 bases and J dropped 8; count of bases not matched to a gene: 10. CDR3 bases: TGTGCCAGCATCGGGGAGGAGCGGGGTGGGGAGCTGTTTTTT. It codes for CASIGEERGGELFF.

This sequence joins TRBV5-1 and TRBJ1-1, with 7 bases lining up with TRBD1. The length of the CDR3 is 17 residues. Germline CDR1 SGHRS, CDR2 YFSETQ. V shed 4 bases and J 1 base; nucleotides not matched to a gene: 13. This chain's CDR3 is CASSVPGQGGPNTEAFF. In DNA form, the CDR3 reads TGCGCCAGCAGCGTCCCGGGGCAGGGGGGACCGAACACTGAAGCTTTCTTT. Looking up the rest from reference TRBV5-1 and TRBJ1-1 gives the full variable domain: KAGVTQTPRYLIKTRGQQVTLSCSPISGHRSVSWYQQTPGQGLQFLFEYFSETQRNKGNFPGRFSGRQFSNSRSEMNVSTLELGDSALYLCASSVPGQGGPNTEAFFGQGTRLTVV.

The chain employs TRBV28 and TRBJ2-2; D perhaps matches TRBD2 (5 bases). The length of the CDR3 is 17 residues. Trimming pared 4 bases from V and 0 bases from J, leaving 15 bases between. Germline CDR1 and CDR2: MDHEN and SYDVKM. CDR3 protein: CASSSTSGVPNTGELFF. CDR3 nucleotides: TGTGCCAGCAGTTCAACCTCCGGGGTGCCGAACACCGGGGAGCTGTTTTTT.

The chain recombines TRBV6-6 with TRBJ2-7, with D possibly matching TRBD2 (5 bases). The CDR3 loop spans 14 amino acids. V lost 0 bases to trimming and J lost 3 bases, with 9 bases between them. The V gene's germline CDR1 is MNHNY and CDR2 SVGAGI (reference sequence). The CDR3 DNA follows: TGTGCCAGCAGTTACTCCGAGGGAGTCTACGAGCAGTACTTC. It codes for CASSYSEGVYEQYF.

The CDR3 nucleotides are TGTGCCAGCAGTGCCCCGGGACAGACCTACAATGAGCAGTTCTTC. This encodes CASSAPGQTYNEQFF. The rearrangement joins TRBV27 to TRBJ2-1, with TRBD1 identical over 7 bases. The junction had 6 bases not matched to a gene; V was cut back by 5 bases and J by 2 bases. The length of the CDR3 is 15 residues. The V gene's germline CDR1 is MNHEY and CDR2 SMNVEV (reference sequence).

In DNA, the CDR3 is TGTGCCAGTAGTTGGGGAAACAGTTTCAACACTGAAGCTTTCTTT. Translation: CASSWGNSFNTEAFF. The chain links TRBV19 to TRBJ1-1; no clear D gene. The germline gives CDR1 LNHDA, CDR2 SQIVND (reference sequence). The V gene lost 5 bases and the J gene lost 2 bases, with 15 bases spanning the gap. This CDR3 comprises 15 residues.

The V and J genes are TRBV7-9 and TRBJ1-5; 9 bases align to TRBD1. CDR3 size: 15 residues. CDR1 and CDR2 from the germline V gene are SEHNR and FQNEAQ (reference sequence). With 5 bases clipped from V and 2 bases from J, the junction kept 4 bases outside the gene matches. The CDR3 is CASSDRTGGNQPQHF. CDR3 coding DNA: TGTGCCAGCAGCGATCGGACAGGGGGCAATCAGCCCCAGCATTTT.

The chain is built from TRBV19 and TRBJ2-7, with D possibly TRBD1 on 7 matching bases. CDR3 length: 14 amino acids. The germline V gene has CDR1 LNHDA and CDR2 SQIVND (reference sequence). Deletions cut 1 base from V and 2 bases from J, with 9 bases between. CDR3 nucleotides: TGTGCCAGTAGTATAGGCAGGGGGGCCTACGAGCAGTACTTC. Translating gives CASSIGRGAYEQYF.

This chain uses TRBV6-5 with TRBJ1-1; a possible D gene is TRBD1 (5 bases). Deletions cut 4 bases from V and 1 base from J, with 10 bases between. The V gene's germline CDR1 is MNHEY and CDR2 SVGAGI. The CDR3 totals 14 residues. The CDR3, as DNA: TGTGCCAGCAGTTTTTTCCAGGGGAACACTGAAGCTTTCTTT. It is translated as CASSFFQGNTEAFF.

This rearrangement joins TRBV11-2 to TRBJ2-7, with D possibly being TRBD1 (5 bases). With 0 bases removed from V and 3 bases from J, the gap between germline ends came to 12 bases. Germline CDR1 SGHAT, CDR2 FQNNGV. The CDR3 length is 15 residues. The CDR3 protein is CASSLETASIYEQYF. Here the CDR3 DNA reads TGTGCCAGCAGCTTAGAGACAGCTTCAATCTACGAGCAGTACTTC.

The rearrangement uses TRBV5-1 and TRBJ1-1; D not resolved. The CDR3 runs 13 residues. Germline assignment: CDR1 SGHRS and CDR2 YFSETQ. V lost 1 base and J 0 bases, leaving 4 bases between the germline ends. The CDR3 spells CASSLTLNTEAFF. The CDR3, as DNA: TGCGCCAGCAGCTTGACCCTGAACACTGAAGCTTTCTTT.

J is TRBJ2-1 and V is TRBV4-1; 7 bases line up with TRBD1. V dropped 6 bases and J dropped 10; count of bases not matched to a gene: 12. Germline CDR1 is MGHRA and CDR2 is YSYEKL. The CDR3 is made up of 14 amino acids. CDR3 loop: CASSSRQGNSEQFF. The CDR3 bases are TGCGCCAGCAGTTCGAGACAGGGTAATTCGGAGCAGTTCTTC.

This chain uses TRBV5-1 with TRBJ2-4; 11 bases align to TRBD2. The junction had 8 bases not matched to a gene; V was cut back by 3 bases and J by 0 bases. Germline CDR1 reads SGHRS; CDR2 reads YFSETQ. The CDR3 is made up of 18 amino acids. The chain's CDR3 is CASSWTSGYRVAKNIQYF. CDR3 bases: TGCGCCAGCAGCTGGACTAGCGGGTATCGAGTAGCCAAAAACATTCAGTACTTC.

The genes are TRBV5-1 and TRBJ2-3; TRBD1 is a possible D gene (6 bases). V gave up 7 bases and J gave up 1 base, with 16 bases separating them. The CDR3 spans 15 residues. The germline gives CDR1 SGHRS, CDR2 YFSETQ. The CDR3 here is CASLDPDRRTDTQYF. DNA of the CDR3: TGCGCCAGCCTCGACCCGGACAGACGCACAGATACGCAGTATTTT.

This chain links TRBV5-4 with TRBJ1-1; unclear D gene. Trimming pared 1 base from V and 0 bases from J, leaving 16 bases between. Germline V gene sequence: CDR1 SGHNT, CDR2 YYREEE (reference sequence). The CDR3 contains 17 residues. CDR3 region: CASSLFPRKPLNTEAFF. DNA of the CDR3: TGTGCCAGCAGCTTGTTTCCCAGGAAACCTCTGAACACTGAAGCTTTCTTT.

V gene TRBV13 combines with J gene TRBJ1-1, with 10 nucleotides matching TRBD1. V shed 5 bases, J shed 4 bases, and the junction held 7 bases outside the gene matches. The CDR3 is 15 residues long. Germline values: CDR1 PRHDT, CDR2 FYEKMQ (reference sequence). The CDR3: CASSPLGQGVTEAFF. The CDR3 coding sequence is TGTGCCAGCAGCCCCCTCGGACAGGGGGTCACTGAAGCTTTCTTT. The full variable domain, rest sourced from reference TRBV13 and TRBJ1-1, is AAGVIQSPRHLIKEKRETATLKCYPIPRHDTVYWYQQGPGQDPQFLISFYEKMQSDKGSIPDRFSAQQFSDYHSELNMSSLELGDSALYFCASSPLGQGVTEAFFGQGTRLTVV.

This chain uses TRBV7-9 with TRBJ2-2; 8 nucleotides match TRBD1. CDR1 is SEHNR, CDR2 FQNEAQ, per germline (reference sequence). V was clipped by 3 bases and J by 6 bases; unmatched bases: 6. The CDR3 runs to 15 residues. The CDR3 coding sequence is TGTGCCAGCAGCTTGACAGGGGACTGGGCCGGGGAGCTGTTTTTT. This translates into CASSLTGDWAGELFF.

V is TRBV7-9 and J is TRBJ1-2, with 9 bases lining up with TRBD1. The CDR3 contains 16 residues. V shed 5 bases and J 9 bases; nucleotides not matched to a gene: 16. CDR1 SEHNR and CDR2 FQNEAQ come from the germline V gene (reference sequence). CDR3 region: CASSRKPGQGLLRYTF. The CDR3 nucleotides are TGTGCCAGCAGCCGTAAACCGGGACAGGGTCTCTTGCGCTACACCTTC.

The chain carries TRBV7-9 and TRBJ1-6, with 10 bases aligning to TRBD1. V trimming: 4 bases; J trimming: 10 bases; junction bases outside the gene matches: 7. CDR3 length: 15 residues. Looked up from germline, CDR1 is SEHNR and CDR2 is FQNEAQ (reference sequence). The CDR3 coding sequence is TGTGCCAGCAGCTCAAGGACAGGGGGTCGGTCACCCCTCCACTTT. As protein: CASSSRTGGRSPLHF.

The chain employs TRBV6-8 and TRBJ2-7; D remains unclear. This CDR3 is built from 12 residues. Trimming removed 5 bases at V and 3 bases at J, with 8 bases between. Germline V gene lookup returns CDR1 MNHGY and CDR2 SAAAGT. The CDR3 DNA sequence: TGTGCCAGCAGTGAACCAGGCTACGAGCAGTACTTC. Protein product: CASSEPGYEQYF.

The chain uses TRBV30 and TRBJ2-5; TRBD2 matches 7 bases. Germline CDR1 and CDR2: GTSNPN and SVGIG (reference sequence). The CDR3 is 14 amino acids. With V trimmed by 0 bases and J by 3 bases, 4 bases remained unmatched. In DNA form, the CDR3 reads TGTGCCTGGAGTGTTGGCGGGGGAGAAGAGACCCAGTACTTC. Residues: CAWSVGGGEETQYF.